This TCR beta chain was profiled in a study of blood T cell repertoires in COVID-19. TCRdb keeps only in-frame clones here, not all; method: immunoSEQ multiplex PCR. The sample has approximately 300,000 clones; approximately 84% are singletons. The CDR3 spans 17 residues. V lost 0 bases to trimming and J lost 1 base; unmatched junction nucleotides: 1. Germline assignment: CDR1 SGHDT and CDR2 YYEEEE. Sequenced sample: PBMCs or T cells enriched from blood (not recorded which). The source is a man aged 25 to 45 who had recovered from COVID-19. The chain links TRBV5-6 to TRBJ2-2; 12 bases match TRBD2. The CDR3 region is CASSLGLAGVNTGELFF. CDR3 nucleotide sequence: TGTGCCAGCAGCTTGGGACTAGCGGGGGTGAACACCGGGGAGCTGTTTTTT. The full variable domain, its missing parts supplied by reference TRBV5-6 and TRBJ2-2, is DAGVTQSPTHLIKTRGQQVTLRCSPKSGHDTVSWYQQALGQGPQFIFQYYEEEERQRGNFPDRFSGHQFPNYSSELNVNALLLGDSALYLCASSLGLAGVNTGELFFGEGSRLTVL.